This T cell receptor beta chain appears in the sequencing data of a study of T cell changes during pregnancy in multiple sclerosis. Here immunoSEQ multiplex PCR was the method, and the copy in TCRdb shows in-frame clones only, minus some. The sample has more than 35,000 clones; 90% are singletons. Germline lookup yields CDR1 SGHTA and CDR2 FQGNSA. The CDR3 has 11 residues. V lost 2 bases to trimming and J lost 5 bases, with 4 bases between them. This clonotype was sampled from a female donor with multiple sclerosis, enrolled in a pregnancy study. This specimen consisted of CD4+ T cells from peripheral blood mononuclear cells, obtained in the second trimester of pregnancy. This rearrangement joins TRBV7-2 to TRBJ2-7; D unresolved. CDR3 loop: CASSLLHEQYF. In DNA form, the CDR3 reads TGTGCCAGCAGCTTACTCCACGAGCAGTACTTC.